The next 18 T cell receptor beta chains were all read from a single sample in a study of blood T cell repertoires in COVID-19. Sequenced by immunoSEQ multiplex PCR; TCRdb stores in-frame clones only, minus some. The sample lists 95,000 to 120,000 clones, 75% to 90% seen once, with about 8.1% in the top ten. The sequenced material came from peripheral blood. The origin of the receptors is a middle-aged woman with acute or convalescent COVID-19.

This clone turned up a few times. V gene TRBV2 combines with J gene TRBJ2-7, with TRBD2 as a possible D gene (6 bases). V shed 7 bases and J shed 6 bases, with 10 bases lying between them. CDR1 and CDR2 from the germline V gene are SNHLY and FYNNEI. The CDR3 covers 11 residues. The CDR3 loop reads CASTGAFEQYF. DNA for the CDR3: TGTGCCAGCACGGGAGCGTTCGAGCAGTACTTC.

The table lists this clone with a few counts. The chain has TRBV18 and TRBJ1-3, with 9 nucleotides matching TRBD1. The V gene's germline CDR1 is KGHSH and CDR2 LQKENI. Unmatched junction bases numbered 8, after V lost 4 bases and J lost 1 base. This CDR3 has 17 residues. For the CDR3, the DNA is TGTGCCAGCTCACTAGGGACAGGGCGACTTTCTGGAAACACCATATATTTT. Amino acids: CASSLGTGRLSGNTIYF.

V and J are TRBV6-5 and TRBJ2-7; 7 positions agree with TRBD1. The V gene end was trimmed by 2 bases and the J gene end by 2 bases; junction bases not matched to a gene: 3. This CDR3 contains 14 residues. Germline-derived CDR1 and CDR2 are MNHEY and SVGAGI. CDR3 in amino acids: CASSYRDRPYEQYF. DNA of the CDR3: TGTGCCAGCAGTTACCGGGACAGACCCTACGAGCAGTACTTC.

CDR3 residues: CASSGTGVRPINEKLFF. The CDR3 coding sequence is TGTGCCAGCTCCGGGACAGGGGTCCGCCCCATCAATGAAAAACTGTTTTTT. This rearrangement joins TRBV27 to TRBJ1-4, with TRBD1 matching over 10 bases. The CDR3 has 17 residues. V lost 8 bases to trimming and J lost 5 bases; unmatched junction nucleotides: 14. The V gene's germline CDR1 is MNHEY and CDR2 SMNVEV (reference sequence).

This clone was seen a single time. The chain has TRBV6-6 and TRBJ1-3; 7 nucleotides agree with TRBD1. CDR1 and CDR2 from the germline V gene are MNHNY and SVGAGI (reference sequence). The CDR3 runs to 16 residues. V shed 5 bases, J shed 0 bases, and the junction held 7 bases outside the gene matches. In nucleotides, the CDR3 is TGTGCCAGCAGTACGGGACGGGACAGCTCTGGAAACACCATATATTTT. As protein: CASSTGRDSSGNTIYF.

This chain joins TRBV7-9 and TRBJ2-1; TRBD2 agrees at 8 bases. The V gene's germline CDR1 is SEHNR and CDR2 FQNEAQ (reference sequence). With V trimmed by 5 bases and J by 3 bases, 18 bases remained unmatched. The CDR3 covers 19 residues. The CDR3 DNA is TGTGCCAGCAGCCAGCCCACTAGCGGTTTACTCGGCTACTACAATGAGCAGTTCTTC. Translation gives CASSQPTSGLLGYYNEQFF.

This clone has just one count. This chain connects TRBV11-2 to TRBJ2-7; D might be TRBD2 (6 bases). Per germline, CDR1 SGHAT and CDR2 FQNNGV. The CDR3 sequence is 14 residues long. Trimming shortened V by 4 bases and J by 1 base, and 11 bases separated the two germline ends. The CDR3 protein is CASSYMRGSYEQYF. DNA of the CDR3: TGTGCCAGCAGCTACATGCGGGGTTCCTACGAGCAGTACTTC.

This clone was found many times. The rearrangement links TRBV5-1 to TRBJ1-2, with 10 bases identical to TRBD1. V lost 0 bases and J lost 5; bases outside the gene matches: 7. The germline CDR1 and CDR2 sequences are SGHRS and YFSETQ. The CDR3 is 16 residues long. Written as DNA, the CDR3 is TGCGCCAGCAGCTTGGATCCGGGACAGGGGCTTTATGGCTACACCTTC. Its translation: CASSLDPGQGLYGYTF.

This sequence joins TRBV15 and TRBJ1-4; 7 bases map to TRBD1. The CDR3 runs to 14 residues. V was pared by 7 bases and J by 10 bases, with 12 bases of the junction left unmatched. Germline V CDR1 and CDR2: LNHNV, YYDKDF (reference sequence). The CDR3 nucleotides are TGTGCCACCATGAGCGAAGGGGGCAGTGTAAAACTGTTTTTT. Translating it yields CATMSEGGSVKLFF.

The rearrangement links TRBV5-4 to TRBJ2-1; 8 bases match TRBD2. J was trimmed by 4 bases and V by 4 bases; bases with no gene match: 7. The length of the CDR3 is 15 residues. Per the germline V gene, CDR1 is SGHNT and CDR2 is YYREEE (reference sequence). The CDR3 DNA is TGTGCCAGCAGCGCGGGACTAGGCGGTTACAATGAGCAGTTCTTC. Its translation: CASSAGLGGYNEQFF.

This chain joins TRBV15 and TRBJ2-2, with a weak D call TRBD2 (5 bases). CDR1 LNHNV and CDR2 YYDKDF come from the germline V gene (reference sequence). The CDR3 runs 18 residues. The V and J ends lost 0 bases and 0 bases respectively, with 14 bases between them. The CDR3 spells CATSRERVQYANTGELFF. Here the CDR3 DNA reads TGTGCCACCAGCAGAGAGCGGGTCCAGTACGCGAACACCGGGGAGCTGTTTTTT.

This clone turned up a few times. This chain connects TRBV23-1 to TRBJ1-2; no clear D. TRBV23-1 is labeled an ORF, and its function is uncertain. V lost 3 bases, J lost 6 bases, and 14 bases lay in between. This CDR3 spans 14 amino acids. DNA for the CDR3: TGCGCCAGCAGTCATCGTCCTATCGGGAATGGCTACACCTTC. It yields the protein CASSHRPIGNGYTF.

The V call is TRBV9, the J call TRBJ1-3; D may be TRBD1 (5 bases). This CDR3 is 15 amino acids long. V was shortened by 5 bases and J by 2 bases, with 14 bases between the two germline ends. Looked up from germline, CDR1 is SGDLS and CDR2 is YYNGEE. The CDR3: CASREDSWAGNTIYF. DNA for the CDR3: TGTGCCAGCAGAGAAGACAGTTGGGCTGGAAACACCATATATTTT.

The gene calls are TRBV19 and TRBJ2-7, with a tentative D call TRBD1 (6 bases). The germline CDR1 and CDR2 sequences are LNHDA and SQIVND (reference sequence). V lost 4 bases and J lost 4, with 14 bases in between. CDR3 length: 14 amino acids. CDR3 DNA sequence: TGTGCCAGTAGTAACAGGGCTGGGGTGTACGAGCAGTACTTC. This encodes CASSNRAGVYEQYF.

Only one count was recorded for this clone. This chain links TRBV19 with TRBJ1-4, with unresolved D. Germline CDR1 is LNHDA and CDR2 is SQIVND (reference sequence). Deletions cut 5 bases from V and 8 bases from J, with 18 bases between. The CDR3 contains 15 residues. Written as DNA, the CDR3 is TGTGCCAGTAGTGTTGATTTGGGCAGTGGAGAAAAACTGTTTTTT. Translating it yields CASSVDLGSGEKLFF. The variable domain in full, completed from reference TRBV19 and TRBJ1-4, reads DGGITQSPKYLFRKEGQNVTLSCEQNLNHDAMYWYRQDPGQGLRLIYYSQIVNDFQKGDIAEGYSVSREKKESFPLTVTSAQKNPTAFYLCASSVDLGSGEKLFFGSGTQLSVL.

The genes are TRBV6-6 and TRBJ1-5; D is ambiguous. The germline V gene has CDR1 MNHNY and CDR2 SVGAGI (reference sequence). CDR3 size: 14 residues. V lost 4 bases and J 0 bases, leaving 7 bases between the germline ends. In DNA form, the CDR3 reads TGTGCCAGCAGTTCCCTTTATAGCAATCAGCCCCAGCATTTT. It translates to CASSSLYSNQPQHF.

The rearrangement links TRBV7-2 to TRBJ2-1; 12 bases align to TRBD2. J lost 9 bases, V lost 2 bases, and 5 bases had no gene match. The CDR3 covers 15 residues. The germline gives CDR1 SGHTA, CDR2 FQGNSA. In nucleotides, the CDR3 is TGTGCCAGCAGCTTAACTAGCGGGGGGACCGTTGAGCAGTTCTTC. This sequence encodes CASSLTSGGTVEQFF.

The chain is built from TRBV5-1 and TRBJ2-5, with 15 bases identical to TRBD2. V lost 4 bases, J lost 0 bases, and 10 bases stayed unmatched. Germline V gene lookup returns CDR1 SGHRS and CDR2 YFSETQ. The CDR3 spans 19 residues. CDR3 loop: CASSQIGLAGGLYQETQYF. Here the CDR3 DNA reads TGCGCCAGCAGCCAAATAGGACTAGCGGGGGGGCTCTACCAAGAGACCCAGTACTTC.